This T cell receptor (beta chain) was profiled in a study of cytomegalovirus exposure and HLA in healthy donors. Study-level points and caveats: It was only CMV serostatus that was available as immune exposure information. One variant, a missense change in DCLRE1C, was linked in a later analysis to TCR beta V- and J-gene trimming. Prior analysis indicated that the majority of TCR beta V segments exhibited productivity approximately 90% or approximately 30% of the time.

A remark on this clone: Its antigen is currently unknown.

13 Jbeta primers and 60 Vbeta primers were used for the PCR. Original processing notes: In a later analysis, 75 million to 95 million unique TCR beta chains included roughly 11 million shared by two or more donors. Assay used: immunoSEQ multiplex PCR; TCRdb lists only in-frame clones, some missing. V and J calls and clone size follow that table, whereas D and trimming were derived from the DNA. The sample has about 40,000 clones, 68% seen once. The clonotype was recovered from a man aged 40-55 years in good health and CMV-seronegative. The sequencing input was PBMCs.

The CDR3 loop is CAWSGGGAGLNIQYF. The DNA of the CDR3 is TGTGCCTGGAGTGGTGGGGGGGCTGGTTTGAACATTCAGTACTTC. The V and J genes are TRBV30 and TRBJ2-4; tentatively, D is TRBD2 (7 bases). V gave up 1 base and J gave up 7 bases, with 17 bases separating them. The CDR3 is 15 amino acids. Germline V CDR1 and CDR2: GTSNPN, SVGIG (reference sequence).